In this sample, the clone carrying this T cell receptor beta chain turned up a few times. Germline CDR1 SEHNR, CDR2 FQNEAQ (reference sequence). This CDR3 contains 17 residues. V shed 0 bases and J shed 1 base, with 16 bases lying between them. Per the original methods: From reference gene primer amplification, estimates of nucleated cell counts were derived. The protocol was immunoSEQ multiplex PCR, while the TCRdb copy is restricted to in-frame clones and leaves out a portion. V, J and clone size were drawn from that table, and D and trimming were deduced from the DNA. Of tens of thousands of clones in the sample, about 80% were seen once. The sample is drawn from a study of blood T cell repertoires in COVID-19. Turning to the study itself: Samples taken during acute and convalescent COVID-19 were collected in the United States, Italy and Spain. The analysed material was cDNA or gDNA that came from T cells, B-cell-depleted T cells, or PBMCs.

The chain recombines TRBV7-9 with TRBJ2-7; D uncertain. The material sequenced was peripheral blood. This TCR was sampled from a human donor in a cohort sampled during active COVID-19. The CDR3 sequence: CASSLASRQPISYEQYF. CDR3 in DNA: TGTGCCAGCAGCTTAGCGTCTAGGCAGCCGATTTCCTACGAGCAGTACTTC.